These 9 T cell receptor beta chains were all obtained from the same sample, sequenced in a study of blood T cell repertoires in COVID-19. This table comes from immunoSEQ multiplex PCR, and its TCRdb copy is limited to in-frame clones, with some not included. The sample contains over 65,000 clones, roughly 90% of which appear only once. The sample was peripheral blood. Every receptor here comes from a woman between 55 and 75 years old with acute or convalescent COVID-19.

This sequence joins TRBV12-3 or TRBV12-4 and TRBJ1-2, with D possibly matching TRBD1 (6 bases). V was cut by 3 bases and J by 2 bases, with 7 bases left in between. The length of the CDR3 is 13 residues. CDR3 amino acids: CASSFQGNYGYTF. In nucleotides, the CDR3 is TGTGCCAGCAGTTTTCAGGGGAACTATGGCTACACCTTC.

This chain links TRBV5-1 with TRBJ1-3, with D possibly being TRBD1 (6 bases). CDR3 size: 14 residues. Germline V gene sequence: CDR1 SGHRS, CDR2 YFSETQ. V lost 2 bases, J lost 4 bases, and 10 bases lay in between. Here the CDR3 reads CASSFTGYGNTIYF. The CDR3 DNA reads TGCGCCAGCAGCTTTACAGGGTACGGAAACACCATATATTTT.

The chain uses TRBV10-1 and TRBJ1-1; D is unresolved. CDR1 and CDR2 from the germline V gene are WNHNN and SYGVQD (reference sequence). Trimming removed 6 bases from V and 1 base from J, with 9 bases in between. There are 13 residues in the CDR3. CDR3 amino acids: CASRLKPNTEAFF. CDR3 nucleotides: TGCGCCAGCAGGTTGAAGCCGAACACTGAAGCTTTCTTT.

The genes are TRBV18 and TRBJ2-5; 7 bases are a match to TRBD2. The CDR3 sequence is 15 residues long. Germline V gene sequence: CDR1 KGHSH, CDR2 LQKENI. V dropped 5 bases and J dropped 5; count of bases not matched to a gene: 11. CDR3 loop: CASSTGTTSFETQYF. In DNA, the CDR3 is TGTGCCAGCTCAACCGGGACTACCAGTTTCGAGACCCAGTACTTC.

In the case of this clone: The germline gene is not matched at one end of the junction; a read error may be the cause. The rearrangement uses TRBV2 and TRBJ2-2, with 12 bases identical to TRBD2. The CDR3 contains 17 residues. CDR1 is SNHLY and CDR2 is FYNNEI in the germline V gene. CDR3 DNA: TGTGCCAGCGGTGAGCTAGCGGGGGGGCCGGACACCGGGGAGCTGTTTTTT. Its protein is CASGELAGGPDTGELFF.

The chain recombines TRBV5-1 with TRBJ1-1; 10 nucleotides align to TRBD1. The V gene end was trimmed by 3 bases and the J gene end by 5 bases; junction bases not matched to a gene: 7. This CDR3 has 15 residues. The V gene's germline CDR1 is SGHRS and CDR2 YFSETQ. CDR3 bases: TGCGCCAGCAGCTACACCGGGACAGGGGTTACTGAAGCTTTCTTT. Protein: CASSYTGTGVTEAFF.

This clone came up a few times. The CDR3 region is CASSPLGQGATEAFF. CDR3 sequence (DNA): TGTGCCAGCAGTCCTCTCGGACAGGGGGCCACTGAAGCTTTCTTT. V usage is TRBV27 and J usage is TRBJ1-1, with 11 bases matching TRBD1. With V trimmed by 5 bases and J by 4 bases, 6 bases remained unmatched. The CDR3 consists of 15 residues. Germline V gene lookup returns CDR1 MNHEY and CDR2 SMNVEV (reference sequence).

V gene TRBV5-5 combines with J gene TRBJ2-1; weak D call: TRBD1 (6 bases). Germline V CDR1 and CDR2: SGHKS, YYEKEE (reference sequence). The CDR3 is 14 amino acids. V lost 3 bases and J 1 base, leaving 8 bases between the germline ends. The CDR3 coding sequence is TGTGCCAGCAGCTCGGGACATTCCTACAATGAGCAGTTCTTC. Translating gives CASSSGHSYNEQFF.

The chain carries TRBV6-5 and TRBJ2-1, with D tentatively TRBD2 (6 bases). Germline loops: CDR1 MNHEY, CDR2 SVGAGI. The V and J ends lost 0 bases and 1 base respectively, with 10 bases between them. This CDR3 is built from 16 residues. Here the CDR3 reads CASSYSFAGSYNEQFF. The CDR3 DNA sequence: TGTGCCAGCAGTTACTCGTTTGCGGGATCCTACAATGAGCAGTTCTTC.